Shown below are 21 T cell receptor beta chains from a single sample sequenced in a study of vaccination effects on CD4 cells after COVID-19 (dated 2022 in TCRdb). The ViraFEST assay stimulated PBMC with viral peptide pools and then used TCR sequencing to identify antigen-specific CD4+ T cell clonotypes by expansion. After less than 13 days of culture, CD4+ T cells were isolated with the EasySep CD4+ T cell isolation kit. None of the healthy vaccine recipients had a prior SARS-CoV-2 infection, which was confirmed by nucleocapsid antibody tests that came back negative both before and after vaccination. Their antigen targets remain unknown. To prepare the library, the immunoSEQ multiplex PCR assay was applied. The table was pulled from immuneACCESS by TCRdb, which kept in-frame rearrangements only. Such tables lose some clones; where checked, under half of the loss comes from unresolved V genes, and the rest has no known cause. Within this sample are 25,000 to 30,000 clones, with approximately 80% of them counted one time only. The top ten clones comprise approximately 23% of the sample.

The starting material was CD4+ T cells from PBMCs cultured with HCoV-NL63 spike peptides, obtained before COVID-19 vaccination. The intended sense of this specimen's cell subset or site label: HCoV-NL63 spike overlapping peptide pool stimulation. The receptor source for this set is a human donor who received a COVID-19 vaccine.

The chain links TRBV7-2 to TRBJ1-5; no reliable D call. This CDR3 comprises 17 residues. Germline assignment: CDR1 SGHTA and CDR2 FQGNSA. With 1 base removed from V and 0 bases from J, the gap between germline ends came to 13 bases. The CDR3 loop reads CASSLGVGRYSNQPQHF. The CDR3, as DNA: TGTGCCAGCAGCTTAGGGGTCGGACGGTATAGCAATCAGCCCCAGCATTTT. The entire variable domain, with the rest obtained from reference TRBV7-2 and TRBJ1-5, is as follows: GAGVSQSPSNKVTEKGKDVELRCDPISGHTALYWYRQSLGQGLEFLIYFQGNSAPDKSGLPSDRFSAERTGGSVSTLTIQRTQQEDSAVYLCASSLGVGRYSNQPQHFGDGTRLSIL.

The rearrangement uses TRBV29-1 and TRBJ2-1; D not resolved. The germline CDR1 and CDR2 sequences are SQVTM and ANQGSEA. V was shortened by 6 bases and J by 4 bases, with 16 bases between the two germline ends. This CDR3 spans 14 amino acids. As DNA, the CDR3 is TGCAGCGTCGCCAGGATGTTTGGGTACAATGAGCAGTTCTTC. Translating it yields CSVARMFGYNEQFF.

The chain employs TRBV27 and TRBJ2-7; TRBD2 matches at 7 bases. The CDR3 runs 14 residues. Looked up from germline, CDR1 is MNHEY and CDR2 is SMNVEV (reference sequence). J was trimmed by 0 bases and V by 6 bases; bases with no gene match: 5. CDR3 bases: TGTGCCAGCAGCCGCGGGGGAGGCTCCTACGAGCAGTACTTC. Translated, it gives CASSRGGGSYEQYF.

This clone was found a few times. This chain connects TRBV21-1 to TRBJ1-1; the table's TRBD1 call for D was not verified on the DNA. TRBV21-1 is a documented pseudogene. The CDR3 has 14 amino acids. Here the CDR3 DNA reads TGTGCCAGCAGCAAAAATAGACAGATCACTGAAGCTTTCTTT. Protein product: CASSKNRQITEAFF.

The gene calls are TRBV5-1 and TRBJ1-1, with D possibly matching TRBD1 (5 bases). Germline V gives CDR1 SGHRS, CDR2 YFSETQ. V gave up 0 bases and J gave up 0 bases, with 9 bases separating them. CDR3 length: 15 amino acids. CDR3 nucleotide sequence: TGCGCCAGCAGCTTGGCCCAGGGTCTGAACACTGAAGCTTTCTTT. Its translation: CASSLAQGLNTEAFF.

The chain uses TRBV5-1 and TRBJ2-7; 14 nucleotides align to TRBD2. V lost 4 bases, J lost 0 bases, and 9 bases stayed unmatched. The length of the CDR3 is 18 residues. CDR1 is SGHRS, CDR2 YFSETQ, per germline. CDR3 sequence (DNA): TGCGCCAGCAGCCAGGGACTAGCGGGGGCCTTAACCTCCTACGAGCAGTACTTC. It encodes CASSQGLAGALTSYEQYF.

Only a few counts were recorded for this clone. The rearrangement joins TRBV6-2 or TRBV6-3 to TRBJ1-1; D gene ambiguous. Germline CDR1 MNHEY, CDR2 SVGEGT. V lost 0 bases, J lost 0 bases, and 5 bases lay in between. This CDR3 spans 14 amino acids. CDR3 DNA: TGTGCCAGCAGTTACTCGAATATGAACACTGAAGCTTTCTTT. Translated, it gives CASSYSNMNTEAFF.

The chain links TRBV6-4 to TRBJ2-2; TRBD1 might be the D (5 bases). Germline CDR1 and CDR2: MRHNA and SNTAGT. This CDR3 has 15 amino acids. The V gene lost 2 bases and the J gene lost 6 bases, with 13 bases spanning the gap. The CDR3 region is CASSDRGRGSGELFF. CDR3 nucleotides: TGTGCCAGCAGTGACCGTGGTAGGGGTTCCGGGGAGCTGTTTTTT.

This clone was detected once. This chain links TRBV3-1 (or the pseudogene TRBV3-2) with TRBJ1-6; D possibly corresponds to TRBD1 (5 bases). V lost 9 bases and J 0 bases, leaving 15 bases between the germline ends. CDR3 length: 16 residues. Germline V gene sequence: CDR1 LGHDT, CDR2 YNNKEL (reference sequence). The CDR3 reads CASRRTGTSYNSPLHF. The DNA for the CDR3 is TGTGCCAGTCGCCGAACCGGGACCTCCTATAATTCACCCCTCCACTTT.

CDR3 region: CASSVGNPGTNEKLFF. CDR3 sequence (DNA): TGTGCCAGCAGCGTAGGCAATCCCGGGACTAATGAAAAACTGTTTTTT. V usage is TRBV9 and J usage is TRBJ1-4, with no clear D. The CDR3 loop spans 16 amino acids. V lost 0 bases to trimming and J lost 2 bases, with 11 bases between them. Germline V gene sequence: CDR1 SGDLS, CDR2 YYNGEE. Full variable domain (outside the CDR3, taken from reference TRBV9 and TRBJ1-4): DSGVTQTPKHLITATGQRVTLRCSPRSGDLSVYWYQQSLDQGLQFLIQYYNGEERAKGNILERFSAQQFPDLHSELNLSSLELGDSALYFCASSVGNPGTNEKLFFGSGTQLSVL.

The V and J genes are TRBV11-2 and TRBJ2-1; unclear D gene. This CDR3 contains 14 residues. The germline gives CDR1 SGHAT, CDR2 FQNNGV. Trimming removed 5 bases at V and 2 bases at J, with 10 bases between. CDR3 sequence: CASSPPPAYNEQFF. For the CDR3, the DNA is TGTGCCAGCAGCCCCCCCCCAGCCTACAATGAGCAGTTCTTC.

The count of this clone is one. V gene TRBV13 combines with J gene TRBJ2-1; D uncertain. V lost 2 bases to trimming and J lost 1 base, with 12 bases between them. CDR3 length: 16 residues. Germline assignment: CDR1 PRHDT and CDR2 FYEKMQ (reference sequence). The DNA for the CDR3 is TGTGCCAGCAGCTTATTATGGGTGAGGTCCTACAATGAGCAGTTCTTC. Protein sequence: CASSLLWVRSYNEQFF.

The CDR3: CASSVGTSGGAGGTYNEQFF. The DNA of the CDR3 is TGTGCCAGCAGCGTCGGGACTAGCGGGGGGGCCGGGGGTACCTACAATGAGCAGTTCTTC. V is TRBV9 and J is TRBJ2-1, with 16 bases fitting TRBD2. The CDR3 is 20 amino acids. Germline V gene lookup returns CDR1 SGDLS and CDR2 YYNGEE. The J segment lost 2 bases and the V segment lost 2 bases, leaving 10 bases of the junction unmatched. Full variable domain (rest looked up from reference TRBV9 and TRBJ2-1): DSGVTQTPKHLITATGQRVTLRCSPRSGDLSVYWYQQSLDQGLQFLIQYYNGEERAKGNILERFSAQQFPDLHSELNLSSLELGDSALYFCASSVGTSGGAGGTYNEQFFGPGTRLTVL.

This clone was recorded a few times. The chain has TRBV7-8 and TRBJ2-1; the match to TRBD2 covers 8 bases. CDR1 and CDR2 from the germline V gene are SGHVS and FQNEAQ. The V segment lost 6 bases and the J segment 4 bases; nucleotides outside the gene matches: 11. The CDR3 has 16 residues. The CDR3 region has the DNA TGTGCCAGCAGTTCGGCGGGAGGATTTGTTTACAATGAGCAGTTCTTC. This sequence encodes CASSSAGGFVYNEQFF.

This clone was observed a few times. V is TRBV6-2 or TRBV6-3 and J is TRBJ2-1; D tentatively reads TRBD1 or TRBD2 (5 bases each). Germline assignment: CDR1 MNHEY and CDR2 SVGEGT. V was pared by 6 bases and J by 13 bases, with 19 bases between. CDR3 length: 13 amino acids. The CDR3 bases are TGTGCCAGCAGCTCCGGATCCGGGACGCGTCAGTTCTTC. Amino acid sequence: CASSSGSGTRQFF.

The chain has TRBV25-1 and TRBJ2-5; possibly TRBD1 for D (6 bases). The CDR3 is 15 residues long. V was shortened by 7 bases and J by 4 bases, with 19 bases between the two germline ends. Looked up from germline, CDR1 is MGHDK and CDR2 is SYGVNS. The CDR3 loop is CASTPRGMGIETQYF. CDR3 coding DNA: TGTGCCAGCACCCCCAGGGGAATGGGGATAGAGACCCAGTACTTC.

This clone was seen only once. The chain carries TRBV21-1 and TRBJ1-4. TRBV21-1 is recorded as a pseudogene. The CDR3 extends over 13 amino acids. The CDR3 sequence: CASSKGVGRKLFF. The CDR3 nucleotides read TGTGCCAGCAGCAAAGGAGTGGGAAGGAAACTGTTTTTT.

The DNA of the CDR3 is TGTGCCAGCAGTCCCAGACACGGGGGGAATTCACCCCTCCACTTT. It yields the protein CASSPRHGGNSPLHF. The V call is TRBV6-5, the J call TRBJ1-6; D is possibly TRBD1 (5 bases). The V gene lost 5 bases and the J gene lost 7 bases, with 15 bases spanning the gap. The CDR3 consists of 15 residues. CDR1 is MNHEY, CDR2 SVGAGI, per germline.

The CDR3 sequence: CASSLGGSQPQHF. CDR3 coding DNA: TGTGCCAGCAGCTTAGGTGGGTCCCAGCCCCAGCATTTT. The V call is TRBV13, the J call TRBJ1-5; D is unresolved. This CDR3 comprises 13 residues. CDR1 PRHDT and CDR2 FYEKMQ come from the germline V gene (reference sequence). With 0 bases removed from V and 7 bases from J, the gap between germline ends came to 7 bases.

A single count supports this clone. V usage is TRBV9 and J usage is TRBJ2-3; 7 bases agree with TRBD1. Germline-derived CDR1 and CDR2 are SGDLS and YYNGEE. The CDR3 is 13 amino acids. The J segment lost 6 bases and the V segment lost 4 bases, leaving 5 bases of the junction unmatched. Here the CDR3 DNA reads TGTGCCAGCAGCATCGGACAGGCCGATACGCAGTATTTT. Translated, it gives CASSIGQADTQYF.

The DNA of the CDR3 is TGTGCCAGCAGCTTTGCCCCTACAGGAGCAAACAATGAGCAGTTCTTC. Translated, it gives CASSFAPTGANNEQFF. The chain is built from TRBV7-2 and TRBJ2-1; D is perhaps TRBD1 (5 bases). This CDR3 contains 16 residues. The V gene's germline CDR1 is SGHTA and CDR2 FQGNSA. V was cut by 3 bases and J by 5 bases, with 17 bases left in between.